A single sample is the source of the 22 T cell receptor beta chains below, sequenced in a study of lymphopenia after photon versus proton radiotherapy. Sequenced by immunoSEQ multiplex PCR; TCRdb stores in-frame clones only, minus some. The sample records more than 9,500 clones, approximately 90% being singletons. This specimen consisted of peripheral blood, obtained from a patient treated with photon-based radiotherapy. The receptors originated from a man aged 55 to 70 with pancreatic cancer.

This chain connects TRBV10-3 to TRBJ2-7; 7 nucleotides agree with TRBD1. The CDR3 loop spans 13 amino acids. J gave up 2 bases and V 7 bases, and 5 bases lay outside the gene matches. Germline V gives CDR1 ENHRY, CDR2 SYGVKD. The CDR3 DNA follows: TGTGCCATCATTTTGACAGGGCCCTACGAGCAGTACTTC. It translates to CAIILTGPYEQYF.

The rearrangement links TRBV5-6 to TRBJ2-7; D perhaps matches TRBD2 (5 bases). Germline CDR1 reads SGHDT; CDR2 reads YYEEEE. Between the trimmed V and J ends, which lost 3 bases and 4 bases, there was a span of 14 bases. This CDR3 has 14 amino acids. The CDR3 nucleotides are TGTGCCAGCAGCTCCGGACTGAGTAGGTACGAGCAGTACTTC. Translating gives CASSSGLSRYEQYF.

CDR3 DNA: TGCGCCAGCAGTGGACAGAGCTCCTACGAGCAGTACTTC. Residues: CASSGQSSYEQYF. The rearrangement joins TRBV5-1 to TRBJ2-7; TRBD1 is a possible D gene (6 bases). There are 13 residues in the CDR3. From germline, CDR1 is SGHRS and CDR2 YFSETQ. Trimming removed 5 bases at V and 0 bases at J, with 9 bases between. The full variable domain, its missing parts supplied by reference TRBV5-1 and TRBJ2-7, is KAGVTQTPRYLIKTRGQQVTLSCSPISGHRSVSWYQQTPGQGLQFLFEYFSETQRNKGNFPGRFSGRQFSNSRSEMNVSTLELGDSALYLCASSGQSSYEQYFGPGTRLTVT.

The chain joins TRBV10-3 to TRBJ1-6; no clear D. The CDR3 has 16 amino acids. CDR1 is ENHRY, CDR2 SYGVKD, per germline. Deletions cut 2 bases from V and 0 bases from J, with 8 bases between. This chain's CDR3 is CAISEKVGSYNSPLHF. DNA for the CDR3: TGTGCCATCAGTGAGAAGGTGGGCTCCTATAATTCACCCCTCCACTTT.

The rearrangement uses TRBV7-9 and TRBJ1-1; possible D gene TRBD1, 6 bases. The CDR3 contains 11 residues. V lost 5 bases and J 8 bases, leaving 9 bases between the germline ends. The V gene's germline CDR1 is SEHNR and CDR2 FQNEAQ (reference sequence). The CDR3 bases are TGTGCCAGCAGCCCCGGGACAGAAGCTTTCTTT. Translated, it gives CASSPGTEAFF.

The chain links TRBV10-3 to TRBJ2-4; TRBD1 matches at 10 bases. Germline V gene data show CDR1 as ENHRY and CDR2 as SYGVKD. The CDR3 consists of 17 residues. After removal of 3 bases from V and 1 base from J, the junction contained 6 bases not matched to a gene. The CDR3 sequence is CAISDSTGGRAKNIQYF. DNA of the CDR3: TGTGCCATCAGTGACTCGACAGGGGGCCGGGCCAAAAACATTCAGTACTTC.

The J gene is TRBJ1-4, the V gene TRBV18; 7 bases align to TRBD1. Looked up from germline, CDR1 is KGHSH and CDR2 is LQKENI. Losses at the gene ends were 3 bases for V and 6 bases for J; bases not matched to a gene: 7. This CDR3 spans 15 amino acids. This CDR3 reads CASSPRKGADEKLFF. In DNA, the CDR3 is TGTGCCAGCTCACCTCGGAAGGGGGCCGATGAAAAACTGTTTTTT. Full variable domain (missing parts from reference TRBV18 and TRBJ1-4): NAGVMQNPRHLVRRRGQEARLRCSPMKGHSHVYWYRQLPEEGLKFMVYLQKENIIDESGMPKERFSAEFPKEGPSILRIQQVVRGDSAAYFCASSPRKGADEKLFFGSGTQLSVL.

The chain couples TRBV2 to TRBJ1-5, with D uncertain. V was clipped by 8 bases and J by 4 bases, with 15 bases between them. This CDR3 spans 14 amino acids. Germline lookup yields CDR1 SNHLY and CDR2 FYNNEI. CDR3 nucleotide sequence: TGTGCCAGCCGTTTAATGGGCACTAATCAGCCCCAGCATTTT. Encoded protein: CASRLMGTNQPQHF.

A few counts support this clone. The chain carries TRBV6-4 and TRBJ2-1; TRBD2 matches 8 bases. V shed 4 bases and J 4 bases; nucleotides not matched to a gene: 6. The CDR3 is 15 residues long. Looked up from germline, CDR1 is MRHNA and CDR2 is SNTAGT. The CDR3 DNA reads TGTGCCAGCAGTGCGAGCGGGGGAGAATACAATGAGCAGTTCTTC. It specifies CASSASGGEYNEQFF.

The genes are TRBV7-3 and TRBJ2-2; D ambiguous. V lost 5 bases and J lost 0, with 13 bases in between. In germline, CDR1 is SGHTA, CDR2 FQGTGA. The CDR3 is 16 amino acids. The CDR3 loop reads CASSLNSPSNTGELFF. The CDR3 region has the DNA TGTGCCAGCAGCCTGAACTCCCCATCGAACACCGGGGAGCTGTTTTTT.

V gene TRBV5-4 combines with J gene TRBJ2-2; D is perhaps TRBD1 (5 bases). Germline CDR1 SGHNT, CDR2 YYREEE (reference sequence). This CDR3 region has 15 residues. Trimming took off 0 bases at V and 5 bases at J, with 11 bases between the two ends. As DNA, the CDR3 is TGTGCCAGCAGCTTGGGTAGGGGCGCGACCGGGGAGCTGTTTTTT. As protein: CASSLGRGATGELFF.

This clone was seen once. The chain joins TRBV18 to TRBJ1-5; TRBD1 aligns across 9 bases. The germline V gene has CDR1 KGHSH and CDR2 LQKENI. V was pared by 3 bases and J by 6 bases, with 12 bases of the junction left unmatched. The CDR3 contains 17 residues. CDR3 nucleotides: TGTGCCAGCTCACCGGTCCAAGGACAGGGGTGGACTCAGCCCCAGCATTTT. The encoded protein is CASSPVQGQGWTQPQHF.

This sequence joins TRBV5-1 and TRBJ2-3; weak D call: TRBD2 (5 bases). V shed 5 bases and J shed 2 bases, with 12 bases lying between them. The CDR3 runs 14 residues. Germline V gives CDR1 SGHRS, CDR2 YFSETQ. This CDR3 reads CASSSRGYTDTQYF. DNA of the CDR3: TGCGCCAGCAGTTCTCGGGGTTACACAGATACGCAGTATTTT.

The chain links TRBV10-3 to TRBJ2-1; TRBD2 agrees at 11 bases. The germline CDR1 and CDR2 sequences are ENHRY and SYGVKD. The CDR3 covers 16 residues. V lost 3 bases, J lost 9 bases, and 10 bases stayed unmatched. CDR3 sequence reads: CAISETTSGGWGEQFF. The DNA of the CDR3 is TGTGCCATCAGTGAAACTACTAGCGGGGGATGGGGTGAGCAGTTCTTC.

The chain employs TRBV21-1 and TRBJ2-7; TRBD1 reflects the table's D call only, with no check against the DNA. TRBV21-1 is reported as a pseudogene. CDR3 size: 18 residues. The CDR3 is CASSKEPDRGVRGYEQYF. The CDR3 bases are TGTGCCAGCAGCAAAGAGCCAGACAGGGGTGTCAGAGGGTACGAGCAGTACTTC.

This clone was seen a handful of times. This chain links TRBV7-9 with TRBJ2-7; 7 bases are shared with TRBD2. The germline CDR1 and CDR2 sequences are SEHNR and FQNEAQ (reference sequence). V gave up 1 base and J gave up 9 bases; unmatched junction bases: 3. This CDR3 has 12 residues. For the CDR3, the DNA is TGTGCCAGCAGCTTAGGGGGAGGGGCGCAGTACTTC. It translates to CASSLGGGAQYF. Combining the CDR3 with reference TRBV7-9 and TRBJ2-7 gives the whole variable domain DTGVSQNPRHKITKRGQNVTFRCDPISEHNRLYWYRQTLGQGPEFLTYFQNEAQLEKSRLLSDRFSAERPKGSFSTLEIQRTEQGDSAMYLCASSLGGGAQYFGPGTRLTVT.

This clone was seen more than once but under ten times. J is TRBJ1-3 and V is TRBV5-1; D uncertain. V was trimmed by 7 bases and J by 0 bases, leaving 23 bases between them. From germline, CDR1 is SGHRS and CDR2 YFSETQ. The CDR3 sequence is 18 residues long. The CDR3 DNA is TGCGCCAGCCGTAGGACCACCGGGGAGACCATCTCTGGAAACACCATATATTTT. Translated, it gives CASRRTTGETISGNTIYF.

The chain recombines TRBV5-1 with TRBJ2-1; unclear D gene. Germline loops: CDR1 SGHRS, CDR2 YFSETQ. The length of the CDR3 is 11 residues. V was cut by 2 bases and J by 5 bases, with 2 bases left in between. CDR3 amino acids: CASSFHNEQFF. CDR3 bases: TGCGCCAGCAGCTTTCACAATGAGCAGTTCTTC.

The table lists this clone with a few counts. The V call is TRBV7-9, the J call TRBJ1-2, with D possibly being TRBD1 (5 bases). Trimming cost V 4 bases and J 4 bases, with 19 bases left between them. The CDR3 consists of 16 residues. Germline V CDR1 and CDR2: SEHNR, FQNEAQ (reference sequence). The CDR3 region has the DNA TGTGCCAGCAGCTGCGTTCCATACCATGGGACCTATGGCTACACCTTC. Amino acid sequence: CASSCVPYHGTYGYTF. Full variable domain (outside the CDR3, taken from reference TRBV7-9 and TRBJ1-2): DTGVSQNPRHKITKRGQNVTFRCDPISEHNRLYWYRQTLGQGPEFLTYFQNEAQLEKSRLLSDRFSAERPKGSFSTLEIQRTEQGDSAMYLCASSCVPYHGTYGYTFGSGTRLTVV.

The chain joins TRBV2 to TRBJ2-2; D remains unclear. Trimming took off 1 base at V and 6 bases at J, with 3 bases between the two ends. The CDR3 spans 12 residues. Per the germline V gene, CDR1 is SNHLY and CDR2 is FYNNEI. The CDR3 nucleotides are TGTGCCAGCAGTGAAGTAGCCGGGGAGCTGTTTTTT. This sequence encodes CASSEVAGELFF.

This clone was detected a few times. Other DNA sequences of this sample code for an identical CDR3. The chain is built from TRBV29-1 and TRBJ1-2, with D possibly matching TRBD1 (5 bases). There are 14 residues in the CDR3. The germline gives CDR1 SQVTM, CDR2 ANQGSEA. V lost 3 bases, J lost 4 bases, and 15 bases lay in between. For the CDR3, the DNA is TGCAGCGTTGAGGAAGATGAGGGGATCTATGGCTACACCTTC. This encodes CSVEEDEGIYGYTF.

The chain recombines TRBV19 with TRBJ2-1; TRBD1 or TRBD2 may be the D gene (5 bases each). CDR1 LNHDA and CDR2 SQIVND come from the germline V gene (reference sequence). The ends were cut back, 11 bases at V and 0 bases at J, with 20 bases in the middle. The CDR3 sequence is 16 residues long. The CDR3 loop is CASYRGGSSSYNEQFF. In DNA, the CDR3 is TGTGCCTCCTACCGGGGCGGGTCGAGCTCCTACAATGAGCAGTTCTTC. Variable domain in full (rest from reference TRBV19 and TRBJ2-1): DGGITQSPKYLFRKEGQNVTLSCEQNLNHDAMYWYRQDPGQGLRLIYYSQIVNDFQKGDIAEGYSVSREKKESFPLTVTSAQKNPTAFYLCASYRGGSSSYNEQFFGPGTRLTVL.